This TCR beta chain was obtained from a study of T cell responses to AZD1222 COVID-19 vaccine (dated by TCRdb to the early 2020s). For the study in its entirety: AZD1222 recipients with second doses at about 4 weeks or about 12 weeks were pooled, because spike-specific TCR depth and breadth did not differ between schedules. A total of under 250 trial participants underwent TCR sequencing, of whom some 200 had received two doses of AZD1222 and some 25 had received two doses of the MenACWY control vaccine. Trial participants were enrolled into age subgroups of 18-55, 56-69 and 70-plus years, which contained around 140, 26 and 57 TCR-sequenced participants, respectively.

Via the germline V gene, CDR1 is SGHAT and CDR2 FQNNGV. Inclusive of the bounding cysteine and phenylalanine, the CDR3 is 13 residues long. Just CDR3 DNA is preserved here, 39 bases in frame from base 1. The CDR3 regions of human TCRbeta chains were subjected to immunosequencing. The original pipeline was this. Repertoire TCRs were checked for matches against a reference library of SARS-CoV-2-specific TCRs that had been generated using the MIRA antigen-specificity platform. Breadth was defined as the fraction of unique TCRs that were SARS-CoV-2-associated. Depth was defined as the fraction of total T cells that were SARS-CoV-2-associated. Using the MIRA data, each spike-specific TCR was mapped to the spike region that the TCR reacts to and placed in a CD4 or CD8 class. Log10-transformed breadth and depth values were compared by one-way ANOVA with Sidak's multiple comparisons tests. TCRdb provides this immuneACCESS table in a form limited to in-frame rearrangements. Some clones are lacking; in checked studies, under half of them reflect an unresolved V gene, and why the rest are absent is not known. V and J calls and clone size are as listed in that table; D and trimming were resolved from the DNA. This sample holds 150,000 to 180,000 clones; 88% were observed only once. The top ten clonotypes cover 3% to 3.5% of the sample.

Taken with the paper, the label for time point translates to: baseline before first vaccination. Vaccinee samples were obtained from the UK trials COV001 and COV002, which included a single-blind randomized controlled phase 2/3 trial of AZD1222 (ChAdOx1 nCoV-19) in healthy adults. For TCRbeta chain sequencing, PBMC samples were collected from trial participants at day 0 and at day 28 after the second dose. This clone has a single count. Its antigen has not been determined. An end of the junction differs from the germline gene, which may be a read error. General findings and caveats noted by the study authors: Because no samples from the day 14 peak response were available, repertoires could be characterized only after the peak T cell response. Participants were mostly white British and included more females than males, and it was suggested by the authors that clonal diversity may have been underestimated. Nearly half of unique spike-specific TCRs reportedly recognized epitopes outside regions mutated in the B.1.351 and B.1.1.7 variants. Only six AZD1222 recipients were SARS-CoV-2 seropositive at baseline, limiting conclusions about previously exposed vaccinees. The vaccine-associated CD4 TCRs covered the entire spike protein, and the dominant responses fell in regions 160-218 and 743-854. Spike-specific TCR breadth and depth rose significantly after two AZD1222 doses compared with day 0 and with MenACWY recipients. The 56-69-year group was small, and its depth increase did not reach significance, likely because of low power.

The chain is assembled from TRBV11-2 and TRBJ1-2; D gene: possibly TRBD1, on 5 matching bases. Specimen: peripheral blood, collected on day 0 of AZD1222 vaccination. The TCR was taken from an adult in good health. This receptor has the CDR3 CASSLAGGGLLAF. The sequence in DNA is TGTGCCAGCAGCTTAGCGGGGGGAGGGTTACTTGCCTTC.